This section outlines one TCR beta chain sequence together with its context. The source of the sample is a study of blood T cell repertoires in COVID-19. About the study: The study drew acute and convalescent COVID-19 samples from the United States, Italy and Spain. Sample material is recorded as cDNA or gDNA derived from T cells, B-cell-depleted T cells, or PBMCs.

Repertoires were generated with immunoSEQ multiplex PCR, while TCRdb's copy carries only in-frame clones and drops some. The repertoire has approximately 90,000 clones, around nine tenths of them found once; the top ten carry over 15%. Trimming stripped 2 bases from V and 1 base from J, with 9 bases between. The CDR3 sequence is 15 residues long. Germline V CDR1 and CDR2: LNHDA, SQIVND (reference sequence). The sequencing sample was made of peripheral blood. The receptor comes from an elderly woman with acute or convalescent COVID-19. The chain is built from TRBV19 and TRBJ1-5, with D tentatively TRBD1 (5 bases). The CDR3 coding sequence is TGTGCCAGTAGTATATGGGGGGTCAGCAATCAGCCCCAGCATTTT. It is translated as CASSIWGVSNQPQHF.